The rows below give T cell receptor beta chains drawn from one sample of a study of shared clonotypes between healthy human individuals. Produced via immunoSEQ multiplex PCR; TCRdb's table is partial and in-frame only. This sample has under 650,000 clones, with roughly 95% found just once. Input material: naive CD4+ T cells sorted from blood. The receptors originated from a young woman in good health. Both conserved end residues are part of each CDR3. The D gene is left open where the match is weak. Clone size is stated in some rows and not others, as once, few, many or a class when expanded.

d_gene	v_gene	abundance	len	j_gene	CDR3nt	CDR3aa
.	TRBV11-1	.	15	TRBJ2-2	TGTGCCAGCACCGCCTTCGGGGCGAACACCGGGGAGCTGTTTTTT	CASTAFGANTGELFF
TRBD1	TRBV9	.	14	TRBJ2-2	TGTGCCAGCAGTACCGGGACAGGGAACGGGGAGCTGTTTTTT	CASSTGTGNGELFF
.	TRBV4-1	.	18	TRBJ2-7	TGCGCCAGCAGCCAAGTATGGACGGAGGTTAAATCCTCCTACGAGCAGTACTTC	CASSQVWTEVKSSYEQYF
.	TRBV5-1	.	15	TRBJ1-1	TGCGCCAGCAGCGTCACCAGGGGCGCGAACACTGAAGCTTTCTTT	CASSVTRGANTEAFF
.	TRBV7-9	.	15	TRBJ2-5	TGTGCCAGCAGCTTAGCAGGGGGACTTTGGGAGACCCAGTACTTC	CASSLAGGLWETQYF
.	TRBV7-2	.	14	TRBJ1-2	TGTGCCAGCAGCTTAGCTGCAGGAAACTATGGCTACACCTTC	CASSLAAGNYGYTF
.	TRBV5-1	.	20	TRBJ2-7	TGCGCCAGCAGCTTTGGGGATGGACAGGGCCTAGCGGGTGCCCACTACGAGCAGTACTTC	CASSFGDGQGLAGAHYEQYF
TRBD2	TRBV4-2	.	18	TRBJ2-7	TGTGCCAGCAGCCAAGAACCAGGACTAGCGGGCGCATCCTACGAGCAGTACTTC	CASSQEPGLAGASYEQYF
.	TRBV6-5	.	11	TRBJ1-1	TGTGCCAGCAGTACTAGTACTGAAGCTTTCTTT	CASSTSTEAFF
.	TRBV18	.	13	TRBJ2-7	TGTGCCAGCTCACCACGGGAGTCCTACGAGCAGTACTTC	CASSPRESYEQYF
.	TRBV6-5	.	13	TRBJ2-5	TGTGCCAGCAGACAGGGCGAGCAAGAGACCCAGTACTTC	CASRQGEQETQYF
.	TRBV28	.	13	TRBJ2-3	TGTGCCAGCAGTTTAATTAGAAAAGATACGCAGTATTTT	CASSLIRKDTQYF
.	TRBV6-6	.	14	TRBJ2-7	TGTGCCAGCAGTTACTTAGGAGTTCCCTACGAGCAGTACTTC	CASSYLGVPYEQYF
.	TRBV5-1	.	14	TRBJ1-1	TGCGCCAGCAGGGGGAAGGGGGAGAACACTGAAGCTTTCTTT	CASRGKGENTEAFF
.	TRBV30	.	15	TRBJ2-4	TGTGCCTGGAGTGTAGCCGGGACTCGGAAACACATTCAGTACTTC	CAWSVAGTRKHIQYF
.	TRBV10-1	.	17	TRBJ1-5	TGCGCCAGCAGTCAGTATGCGACGGATTTGAGCAATCAGCCCCAGCATTTT	CASSQYATDLSNQPQHF
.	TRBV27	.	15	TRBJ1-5	TGTGCCAGCAGTCGGGCAGCTTTAGGTCTTCAGCCCCAGCATTTT	CASSRAALGLQPQHF
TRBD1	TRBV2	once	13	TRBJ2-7	TGTGCCAGCAGCCCCCGGGGGACAGGGTGGCAGTACTTC	CASSPRGTGWQYF
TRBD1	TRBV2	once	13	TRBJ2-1	TGTGCCAGCTCAGGGGGCCTGTACAATGAGCAGTTCTTC	CASSGGLYNEQFF
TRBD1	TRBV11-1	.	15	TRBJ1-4	TGTGCCAGCAGCCCTCGCCCGGACAGGGGTGAAAAACTGTTTTTT	CASSPRPDRGEKLFF
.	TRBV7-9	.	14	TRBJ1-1	TGTGCCAGCAGCCCAGGGATGAATCCCCAGGGGGCTTTCTTT	CASSPGMNPQGAFF
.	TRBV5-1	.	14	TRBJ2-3	TGCGCCAGCAGCTGGGACTTTTACACAGATACGCAGTATTTT	CASSWDFYTDTQYF
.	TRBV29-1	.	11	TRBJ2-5	TGCAGCGTTGTTAGGGGCCAGACCCAGTACTTC	CSVVRGQTQYF
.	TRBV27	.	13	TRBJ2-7	TGTGCCAGCAGTCCGCTACCCCACTACGAGCAGTACTTC	CASSPLPHYEQYF
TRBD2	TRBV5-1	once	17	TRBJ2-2	TGCGCCAGCAGCTACCTAGCGGGAGGCACGAACACCGGGGAGCTGTTTTTT	CASSYLAGGTNTGELFF
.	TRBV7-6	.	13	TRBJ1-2	TGTGCCAGCAGCTTAACCCGTGGCTATGGCTACACCTTC	CASSLTRGYGYTF
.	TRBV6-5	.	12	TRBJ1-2	TGTGCCAGCAGTTACCGCGGATGGGGCTACACCTTC	CASSYRGWGYTF